This T cell receptor (beta chain) was obtained from a study of CD8+ T cells in alopecia areata. Background on the study: Among treated patients, oral tofacitinib was administered at 5 to 10 mg twice daily.

CDR1 and CDR2 from the germline V gene are ENHRY and SYGVKD. V lost 2 bases, J lost 8 bases, and 10 bases lay in between. The CDR3 is 13 residues long. cDNA serving as the sequencing template came from extracted, reverse transcribed RNA. Profiling relied on immunoSEQ multiplex PCR, and the TCRdb table lists in-frame clones only, not all of them. The sample records roughly 190,000 clones, around 64% being singletons. Treatment noted: oral pan-JAK inhibitor, 5-10 mg twice daily. The chain links TRBV10-3 to TRBJ2-1, with D possibly matching TRBD2 (5 bases). The source of this sequence is a human donor with alopecia areata. The material was CD4+ T cells sorted from blood, obtained around week 47, from a patient treated with tofacitinib. CDR3 sequence: CAISEKRLDEQFF. The CDR3 DNA reads TGTGCCATCAGTGAGAAGCGGTTGGATGAGCAGTTCTTC.